Listed below are T cell receptor beta chains from one sample, sequenced in a study of control samples from healthy donors and cancer patients. The repertoire was sequenced with immunoSEQ multiplex PCR; TCRdb's copy has only in-frame clones and lacks some. The profile shows some 150,000 clones, 95% to 96% of them singletons. The sequenced sample was blood. Receptor source: a woman in her 30s in good health. The CDR3 runs from the conserved cysteine through the conserved F or W.

J | V | CDR3
TRBJ1-3 | TRBV2 | CASRTLGGGSGNTIYF
TRBJ1-5 | TRBV30 | CAWSPGGAGQPQHF
TRBJ2-7 | TRBV30 | CAWRRIEREQYF
TRBJ2-3 | TRBV27 | CASSLDGTTDTQYF
TRBJ1-1 | TRBV5-6 | CASSSGAGTEAFF
TRBJ1-5 | TRBV5-5 | CASSPGTAGNQPQHF
TRBJ2-1 | TRBV12-5 | CASGPFRYGGGSTDEQFF
TRBJ2-2 | TRBV11-3 | CASSPRLASHTGELFF
TRBJ1-2 | TRBV11-2 | CASSLDSGAFNYGYTF
TRBJ1-4 | TRBV21-1 | CASSAGGRVINEKLFF
TRBJ1-6 | TRBV3-1/TRBV3-2 | CASSQGATHSPLHF
TRBJ1-1 | TRBV11-2 | CASSPSTGLNTEAFF
TRBJ1-2 | TRBV9 | CASSPDSNYGYTF
TRBJ1-6 | TRBV5-5 | CASSSGQGSAYNSPLHF
TRBJ1-6 | TRBV18 | CASSPIMDRGNSPLHF
TRBJ2-2 | TRBV28 | CASRPLTGEGTGELFF
TRBJ2-1 | TRBV19 | CASSWGGGAGETRVEQFF
TRBJ1-2 | TRBV2 | CASSEWKWGYGYTF
TRBJ1-1 | TRBV4-1 | CASSQVGNTEAFF
TRBJ2-7 | TRBV5-8 | CASSLEGGVEQYF
TRBJ2-3 | TRBV3-1/TRBV3-2 | CASSQRDQDTQYF
TRBJ2-3 | TRBV7-2 | CASSGTFTDTQYF
TRBJ1-1 | TRBV28 | CASSFGTTNTEAFF
TRBJ1-2 | TRBV19 | CASSIATGTGNYGYTF
TRBJ2-7 | TRBV10-3 | CAISESRISYEQYF
TRBJ1-5 | TRBV18 | CASSDGPNSNQPQHF
TRBJ1-5 | TRBV30 | CAWSPGQGGQPQHF
TRBJ2-7 | TRBV28 | CASSKRTGGYEQYF
TRBJ2-5 | TRBV28 | CASSSLRPPGYF